The 32 T cell receptor beta chains listed next were all sequenced from one sample in a study of blood T cell repertoires in COVID-19 (dated by TCRdb to 2018 to 2020). Library preparation used the immunoSEQ multiplex PCR assay. The immuneACCESS repertoire file appears here via TCRdb, limited to in-frame rearrangements. These files lack a portion of the clones; in checked studies, under half of the deficit traces to unresolved V genes, and the cause of the others is not known. The sample yields roughly 100,000 clones; roughly 85% were counted once. Of the sample, around 4.3% falls within the top ten clones. The sequenced material came from peripheral blood. These TCRs come from a middle-aged man with acute or convalescent COVID-19.

The chain uses TRBV13 and TRBJ2-3; TRBD2 matches at 10 bases. V was pared by 5 bases and J by 0 bases, with 11 bases of the junction left unmatched. This CDR3 contains 18 residues. Germline V lookup: CDR1 PRHDT, CDR2 FYEKMQ (reference sequence). CDR3 sequence: CASSSIKPSGGSTDTQYF. The CDR3 DNA reads as TGTGCCAGCAGCAGTATAAAGCCTAGCGGGGGAAGCACAGATACGCAGTATTTT.

In this sample, this clone turned up many times. The chain employs TRBV27 and TRBJ1-1; 8 bases agree with TRBD1. V shed 6 bases, J shed 1 base, and the junction held 10 bases outside the gene matches. The germline gives CDR1 MNHEY, CDR2 SMNVEV (reference sequence). This CDR3 is 16 amino acids long. The CDR3 DNA follows: TGTGCCAGCAGCTCTTTCCTTCAGGGGGCGAACACTGAAGCTTTCTTT. It encodes CASSSFLQGANTEAFF.

The chain is built from TRBV14 and TRBJ1-1; TRBD1 might be the D (5 bases). The CDR3 is 12 residues long. The V gene's germline CDR1 is SGHDN and CDR2 FVKESK. With 7 bases removed from V and 11 bases from J, the gap between germline ends came to 17 bases. CDR3 protein: CASTGSGGKAFF. In DNA, the CDR3 is TGTGCCAGCACGGGCAGCGGGGGGAAGGCTTTCTTT.

The chain joins TRBV6-5 to TRBJ1-6; 7 positions agree with TRBD1. Germline assignment: CDR1 MNHEY and CDR2 SVGAGI. The CDR3 runs 15 residues. The J segment lost 10 bases and the V segment lost 6 bases, leaving 12 bases of the junction unmatched. The CDR3 region is CASSDDRVRGSPLHF. For the CDR3, the DNA is TGTGCCAGCAGCGATGACAGGGTTCGAGGATCACCCCTCCACTTT.

This sequence joins TRBV5-1 and TRBJ2-2, with D maybe TRBD2 (6 bases). With 2 bases removed from V and 1 base from J, the gap between germline ends came to 15 bases. CDR1 and CDR2 (germline): SGHRS, YFSETQ. The CDR3 contains 17 residues. CDR3 protein: CASSFAGRRGNTGELFF. CDR3 DNA: TGCGCCAGCAGCTTCGCAGGGCGGCGGGGGAACACCGGGGAGCTGTTTTTT.

The chain couples TRBV11-2 to TRBJ2-5, with 12 positions matching TRBD2. Trimming took 3 bases from V and 2 from J; bases not matched to a gene: 7. Per the germline V gene, CDR1 is SGHAT and CDR2 is FQNNGV. This CDR3 has 17 residues. The CDR3 DNA reads TGTGCCAGCAGCTTTGGGAGACTAGCGGGGGAGCAAGAGACCCAGTACTTC. Translating gives CASSFGRLAGEQETQYF.

V is TRBV30 and J is TRBJ1-2; D is ambiguous. Per the germline V gene, CDR1 is GTSNPN and CDR2 is SVGIG (reference sequence). Trimming left V 5 bases short and J 1 base short, with 11 bases between. The length of the CDR3 is 13 residues. The CDR3 here is CAWARGFNYGYTF. The CDR3 DNA follows: TGTGCCTGGGCACGAGGGTTTAACTATGGCTACACCTTC.

The gene calls are TRBV10-2 and TRBJ2-3; 7 nucleotides match TRBD1. Germline lookup yields CDR1 WSHSY and CDR2 SAAADI. This CDR3 is built from 14 residues. Losses at the gene ends were 0 bases for V and 11 bases for J; bases not matched to a gene: 8. The chain's CDR3 is CASSESTGTVGQYF. CDR3 sequence (DNA): TGCGCCAGCAGTGAGTCTACGGGGACAGTAGGGCAGTATTTT.

The chain recombines TRBV6-2 or TRBV6-3 with TRBJ2-7, with D possibly matching TRBD1 (6 bases). The V end was cut by 2 bases, the J end by 5 bases, with 13 bases between. CDR3 length: 14 amino acids. CDR1 is MNHEY and CDR2 is SVGEGT in the germline V gene. The CDR3: CASSYDFRGHEQYF. CDR3 coding DNA: TGTGCCAGCAGTTACGACTTCAGGGGCCACGAGCAGTACTTC.

This chain joins TRBV4-2 and TRBJ1-1; 7 nucleotides match TRBD1. V shed 3 bases and J 3 bases; nucleotides not matched to a gene: 10. The CDR3 spans 16 residues. Germline CDR1 reads LGHNA; CDR2 reads YNFKEQ. In DNA form, the CDR3 reads TGTGCCAGCAGCCAGGAACCCCTAACAGGGGACACTGAAGCTTTCTTT. Amino acids: CASSQEPLTGDTEAFF.

V is TRBV3-1 (or the pseudogene TRBV3-2) and J is TRBJ2-5; TRBD1 might be the D (6 bases). The V gene lost 5 bases and the J gene lost 1 base, with 23 bases spanning the gap. The CDR3 sequence is 18 residues long. Looked up from germline, CDR1 is LGHDT and CDR2 is YNNKEL (reference sequence). The CDR3 region has the DNA TGTGCCAGCAGCGGAGCAATCGGACAGATTACTTTCCAAGAGACCCAGTACTTC. Its translation is CASSGAIGQITFQETQYF.

The chain recombines TRBV7-3 with TRBJ1-2, with a tentative D call TRBD1 (6 bases). The CDR3 is 13 amino acids. CDR1 SGHTA and CDR2 FQGTGA come from the germline V gene. Trimming took off 3 bases at V and 8 bases at J, with 13 bases between the two ends. This chain's CDR3 is CASSFQDRGGYTF. CDR3 sequence (DNA): TGTGCCAGCAGCTTCCAGGACAGAGGAGGCTACACCTTC.

The J gene is TRBJ2-1, the V gene TRBV18; no clear D. The CDR3 runs 15 residues. With 8 bases removed from V and 0 bases from J, the gap between germline ends came to 14 bases. Germline CDR1 and CDR2: KGHSH and LQKENI. The CDR3 sequence is CASDRPGSSYNEQFF. The CDR3 coding sequence is TGTGCCAGCGATCGACCGGGTAGCTCCTACAATGAGCAGTTCTTC.

V and J are TRBV19 and TRBJ1-4; the match to TRBD1 covers 7 bases. Trimming removed 10 bases from V and 3 bases from J; junction bases left unmatched: 8. Per germline, CDR1 LNHDA and CDR2 SQIVND (reference sequence). This CDR3 comprises 14 residues. The CDR3 sequence is CATTLGTANEKLFF. CDR3 nucleotide sequence: TGTGCCACCACCCTTGGGACAGCTAATGAAAAACTGTTTTTT. The whole variable domain, remainder taken from reference TRBV19 and TRBJ1-4, is DGGITQSPKYLFRKEGQNVTLSCEQNLNHDAMYWYRQDPGQGLRLIYYSQIVNDFQKGDIAEGYSVSREKKESFPLTVTSAQKNPTAFYLCATTLGTANEKLFFGSGTQLSVL.

The rearrangement joins TRBV6-5 to TRBJ2-3; D gene ambiguous. CDR1 is MNHEY, CDR2 SVGAGI, per germline. This CDR3 has 11 amino acids. Trimming pared 10 bases from V and 3 bases from J, leaving 8 bases between. The CDR3 sequence is CATEKTDTQYF. CDR3 sequence (DNA): TGTGCCACGGAGAAAACAGATACGCAGTATTTT.

This clone was seen just once. The chain has TRBV28 and TRBJ1-2; no definite D call. Germline values: CDR1 MDHEN, CDR2 SYDVKM. Trimming shortened V by 3 bases and J by 3 bases, and 5 bases separated the two germline ends. This CDR3 spans 12 amino acids. The CDR3 DNA sequence: TGTGCCAGCAGTTTCCGGGACTATGGCTACACCTTC. This gives the protein CASSFRDYGYTF.

The chain carries TRBV18 and TRBJ2-5; D might be TRBD1 (5 bases). The germline gives CDR1 KGHSH, CDR2 LQKENI. The CDR3 runs to 15 residues. Between the trimmed V and J ends, which lost 0 bases and 2 bases, there was a span of 10 bases. This chain's CDR3 is CASSPPQARQETQYF. The CDR3 DNA reads TGTGCCAGCTCACCACCACAGGCACGACAAGAGACCCAGTACTTC.

The rearrangement uses TRBV29-1 and TRBJ2-3; the match to TRBD2 covers 9 bases. CDR3 length: 19 residues. V lost 7 bases and J lost 3; bases outside the gene matches: 23. Germline V gene lookup returns CDR1 SQVTM and CDR2 ANQGSEA. The CDR3 nucleotides read TGCAGCGCCGAAATTAAGGGAGGGGTTGGCGGGAGGGGGACAGATACGCAGTATTTT. This translates into CSAEIKGGVGGRGTDTQYF.

The chain joins TRBV13 to TRBJ2-7, with D tentatively TRBD2 (6 bases). CDR1 and CDR2 (germline): PRHDT, FYEKMQ (reference sequence). V was shortened by 5 bases and J by 3 bases, with 11 bases between the two germline ends. This CDR3 region has 13 residues. The CDR3 DNA follows: TGTGCCAGCAGCGGGGGGTTAGTCTACGAGCAGTACTTC. It codes for CASSGGLVYEQYF.

The rearrangement links TRBV11-2 to TRBJ2-5, with TRBD2 identical over 9 bases. Trimming cost V 5 bases and J 7 bases; bases outside gene matches: 8. CDR3 length equals 14 residues. The V gene's germline CDR1 is SGHAT and CDR2 FQNNGV. CDR3 loop: CASSPRGGSGTQYF. CDR3 in DNA: TGTGCCAGCAGCCCGCGGGGGGGTTCGGGGACCCAGTACTTC.

This chain connects TRBV19 to TRBJ2-3; no clear D. The germline V gene encodes CDR1 LNHDA and CDR2 SQIVND (reference sequence). The germline V and J ends were trimmed by 3 bases and 3 bases, with 7 bases remaining between them. The CDR3 is made up of 13 amino acids. The CDR3 nucleotides read TGTGCCAGTAGTATCCCAGAAACAGATACGCAGTATTTT. Translation gives CASSIPETDTQYF.

The V and J genes are TRBV25-1 and TRBJ2-3, with TRBD2 matching 9 bases. Trimming at V came to 3 bases and at J to 3 bases, leaving 4 bases not matched to a gene. The CDR3 totals 15 residues. From germline, CDR1 is MGHDK and CDR2 SYGVNS. Written as DNA, the CDR3 is TGTGCCAGCAGTGAGGAGGCGGGAGGGACAGATACGCAGTATTTT. Translating it yields CASSEEAGGTDTQYF.

This clone was found once. The chain employs TRBV10-3 and TRBJ2-3; D is unclear. The germline gives CDR1 ENHRY, CDR2 SYGVKD. V gave up 2 bases and J gave up 1 base, with 7 bases separating them. The CDR3 consists of 14 residues. CDR3 nucleotide sequence: TGTGCCATCAGTGAGCGGTTGGGCACAGATACGCAGTATTTT. Its translation is CAISERLGTDTQYF.

The chain joins TRBV10-1 to TRBJ2-1; no reliable D call. Per the germline V gene, CDR1 is WNHNN and CDR2 is SYGVQD (reference sequence). V was cut by 4 bases and J by 4 bases, with 8 bases left in between. The CDR3 consists of 13 residues. In nucleotides, the CDR3 is TGCGCCAGCAGTGTCGGTCAATACAATGAGCAGTTCTTC. Its translation: CASSVGQYNEQFF.

V gene TRBV7-9 combines with J gene TRBJ2-7; no clear D. Germline V gene data show CDR1 as SEHNR and CDR2 as FQNEAQ (reference sequence). V lost 5 bases and J 2 bases, leaving 7 bases between the germline ends. There are 12 residues in the CDR3. The CDR3 bases are TGTGCCAGCAGCCCCCTTCCCTACGAGCAGTACTTC. Amino acid sequence: CASSPLPYEQYF. Together with reference TRBV7-9 and TRBJ2-7, the CDR3 gives the full variable domain: DTGVSQNPRHKITKRGQNVTFRCDPISEHNRLYWYRQTLGQGPEFLTYFQNEAQLEKSRLLSDRFSAERPKGSFSTLEIQRTEQGDSAMYLCASSPLPYEQYFGPGTRLTVT.

The V call is TRBV28, the J call TRBJ2-5, with TRBD2 matching over 14 bases. This CDR3 has 16 residues. The V segment lost 3 bases and the J segment 4 bases; nucleotides outside the gene matches: 4. Per the germline V gene, CDR1 is MDHEN and CDR2 is SYDVKM. CDR3 DNA sequence: TGTGCCAGCAGTTTTTGGGGACTAGCGGGAGCAGAGACCCAGTACTTC. It yields the protein CASSFWGLAGAETQYF.

The chain employs TRBV19 and TRBJ1-1; TRBD1 matches at 7 bases. CDR3 length: 14 amino acids. The V and J ends lost 8 bases and 0 bases, in that order; junction bases with no gene match: 6. The germline gives CDR1 LNHDA, CDR2 SQIVND (reference sequence). CDR3 region: CASLQGHLNTEAFF. Written as DNA, the CDR3 is TGTGCCAGTTTACAGGGGCATCTGAACACTGAAGCTTTCTTT.

The chain is built from TRBV4-1 and TRBJ2-7; D is unresolved. Germline V gives CDR1 MGHRA, CDR2 YSYEKL. CDR3 length equals 15 residues. Deletions cut 1 base from V and 2 bases from J, with 12 bases between. CDR3 region: CASSQVVQSAYEQYF. CDR3 bases: TGCGCCAGCAGCCAAGTCGTACAGTCCGCCTACGAGCAGTACTTC.

Only one count was recorded for this clone. This chain links TRBV19 with TRBJ2-3; 9 bases are shared with TRBD2. With 5 bases clipped from V and 1 base from J, the junction kept 4 bases outside the gene matches. CDR3 size: 15 residues. Germline CDR1 reads LNHDA; CDR2 reads SQIVND (reference sequence). CDR3 protein: CASSPIAGGTDTQYF. DNA for the CDR3: TGTGCCAGTAGTCCAATAGCGGGGGGCACAGATACGCAGTATTTT.

This clone was found a few times. The chain carries TRBV10-3 and TRBJ2-7; 9 nucleotides line up with TRBD1. Germline lookup yields CDR1 ENHRY and CDR2 SYGVKD. Trimming at V came to 4 bases and at J to 3 bases, leaving 13 bases not matched to a gene. CDR3 size: 17 residues. For the CDR3, the DNA is TGTGCCATCAGTGCTATTCCCAAGGACAGGGGTAACTACGAGCAGTACTTC. It codes for CAISAIPKDRGNYEQYF.

The chain carries TRBV12-5 and TRBJ2-7, with D perhaps TRBD2 (5 bases). This CDR3 comprises 13 residues. Trimming left V 10 bases short and J 3 bases short, with 16 bases between. The germline gives CDR1 LGHNT, CDR2 FRNRAP. CDR3 region: CATSDLISYEQYF. Written as DNA, the CDR3 is TGTGCTACCTCGGACTTAATTAGCTACGAGCAGTACTTC.

This chain connects TRBV7-6 to TRBJ2-7; 16 nucleotides line up with TRBD2. CDR3 length equals 17 residues. Trimming at V came to 5 bases and at J to 4 bases, leaving 8 bases not matched to a gene. The germline V gene encodes CDR1 SGHVS and CDR2 FNYEAQ. CDR3 in amino acids: CASSRGLAGGPGYEQYF. CDR3 nucleotides: TGTGCCAGCAGCCGGGGACTAGCGGGAGGGCCGGGGTACGAGCAGTACTTC.